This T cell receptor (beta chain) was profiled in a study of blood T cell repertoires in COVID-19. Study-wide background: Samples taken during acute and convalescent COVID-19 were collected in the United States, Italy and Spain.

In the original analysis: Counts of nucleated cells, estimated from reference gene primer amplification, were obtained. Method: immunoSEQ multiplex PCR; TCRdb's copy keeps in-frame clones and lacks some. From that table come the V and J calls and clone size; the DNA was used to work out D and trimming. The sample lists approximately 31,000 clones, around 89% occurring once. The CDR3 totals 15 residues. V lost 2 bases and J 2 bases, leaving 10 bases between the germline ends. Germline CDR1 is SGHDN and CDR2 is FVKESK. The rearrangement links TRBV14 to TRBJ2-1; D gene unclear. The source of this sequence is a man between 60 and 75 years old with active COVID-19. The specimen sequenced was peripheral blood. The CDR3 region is CASSQILSPYNEQFF. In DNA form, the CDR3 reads TGTGCCAGCAGCCAAATCCTCTCCCCCTACAATGAGCAGTTCTTC.